This T cell receptor (beta chain) was profiled in a study of shared clonotypes between healthy human individuals. The overall study: CD4 naive and CD4 memory each took three plates per donor, while CD8 naive took two and CD8 memory one.

Whole-study results and caveats: Among the subsets, naive ones generally showed larger estimated richness than memory ones.

This clone was found once. Its antigen is as yet unknown. Produced via immunoSEQ multiplex PCR; TCRdb's table is partial and in-frame only. The data contain 550,000 to 800,000 clones, roughly 70% of them singletons. The sample consisted of memory CD4+ T cells sorted from blood. The subset denotes: CD45RA-negative fraction. This TCR was sampled from a woman in her thirties in good health.

For the CDR3, the DNA is TGTGCCAGCAGCAAATTGCGAGACAGGGGCTACGAGCAGTACTTC. It yields the protein CASSKLRDRGYEQYF. The chain carries TRBV21-1 and TRBJ2-7; TRBD1 is the table's D call and was not checked against the DNA. TRBV21-1 is recorded as a pseudogene. The CDR3 spans 15 residues.